Listed here are 21 T cell receptor gamma chains from one sample, sequenced in a study of gamma-delta T cells after stem cell transplantation (dated by TCRdb to the mid-2010s). The library was generated by RT-PCR. Reads for this sample came from an Illumina MiSeq. TCRdb called clones afresh from the public reads with CATT; identical DNA rows were later merged. The sample contains approximately 1,000 gamma-chain clones, roughly 26% of them found a single time. The ten largest clones capture 40% to 55% of the sample. The sample was gamma-delta T cells. Receptor source: a human donor. It is not recorded whose cells these are; they may come from a transplant donor.

This clone appeared a few times. The chain recombines TRGV3 with TRGJ1 or TRGJ2. Assignment of the J gene here rests on matching the DNA to germline, because TCRdb gives none. The J segment lost 12 bases and the V segment lost 3 bases, leaving 8 bases of the junction unmatched. The CDR3 spans 11 residues. CDR1 and CDR2 (germline): VTNTFY, YDVSTARD (reference sequence). DNA for the CDR3: TGTGCCACCTGGGACGGCGAGATGAAACTCTTT. It codes for CATWDGEMKLF.

The chain has TRGV5 and TRGJ1 or TRGJ2. TCRdb does not report a J gene; here it was assigned by matching the DNA to germline references. J gave up 5 bases and V 0 bases, and 7 bases lay outside the gene matches. The CDR3 length is 14 residues. The germline V gene has CDR1 VINAFY and CDR2 YDVSNSKD. The CDR3 loop reads CATWDRPGDYKKLF. The CDR3 DNA follows: TGTGCCACCTGGGACAGGCCGGGGGATTATAAGAAACTCTTT.

The J gene is TRGJ1 or TRGJ2, the V gene TRGV9. The J gene, missing from TCRdb, was assigned here through DNA to germline matching. This CDR3 is 14 amino acids long. Per germline, CDR1 GITISATS and CDR2 ISYDGTV (reference sequence). Trimming took 0 bases from V and 4 from J; bases not matched to a gene: 6. The CDR3 coding sequence is TGTGCCTTGTGGGAGGTGCAGAACTATTATAAGAAACTCTTT. Translated, it gives CALWEVQNYYKKLF.

This sequence joins TRGV8 and TRGJ1 or TRGJ2. Germline matching of the DNA provided the J gene here, since TCRdb leaves it blank. CDR3 length: 14 amino acids. Germline lookup yields CDR1 VENAVY and CDR2 YDSYNSRV. The V segment lost 0 bases and the J segment 7 bases; nucleotides outside the gene matches: 9. This CDR3 reads CATWDRLYDYKKLF. The CDR3 bases are TGTGCCACCTGGGATAGGCTCTACGACTATAAGAAACTCTTT.

Comments on this clone: This same CDR3 is encoded by further DNA sequences in the sample. The rearrangement links TRGV2 to TRGJ1 or TRGJ2. Germline matching of the DNA provided the J gene here, since TCRdb leaves it blank. The germline CDR1 and CDR2 sequences are EGSNGY and YDSYNSKV. This CDR3 comprises 11 residues. The junction had 5 bases not matched to a gene; V was cut back by 0 bases and J by 12 bases. CDR3 DNA: TGTGCCACCTGGGACGGGCCAGGGAAACTCTTT. Translation: CATWDGPGKLF.

By share of the sample, this clone is large. Other DNA sequences in the sample encode the same CDR3. This chain links TRGV2 with TRGJ1 or TRGJ2. TCRdb is silent on the J gene; assignment here came from matching the DNA to germline. The germline V gene encodes CDR1 EGSNGY and CDR2 YDSYNSKV. Germline trimming cut 0 bases from V and 6 bases from J; bases unmatched to any gene: 5. The CDR3 is made up of 13 amino acids. The chain's CDR3 is CATWDGRGYKKLF. Here the CDR3 DNA reads TGTGCCACCTGGGACGGGAGGGGTTATAAGAAACTCTTT.

The chain couples TRGV2 to TRGJ1 or TRGJ2. TCRdb carries no J gene annotation; the J gene was assigned here by matching the DNA with germline. This CDR3 spans 11 amino acids. From germline, CDR1 is EGSNGY and CDR2 YDSYNSKV. Trimming at V came to 0 bases and at J to 12 bases, leaving 5 bases not matched to a gene. The CDR3 region is CATWDGRWKLF. Here the CDR3 DNA reads TGTGCCACCTGGGACGGGCGGTGGAAACTCTTT.

The chain carries TRGV3 and TRGJ1 or TRGJ2. The J gene, not given by TCRdb, was assigned here from a germline match of the nucleotide sequence. The CDR3 is 15 residues long. Trimming cost V 0 bases and J 2 bases; bases outside gene matches: 7. Germline assignment: CDR1 VTNTFY and CDR2 YDVSTARD (reference sequence). CDR3 bases: TGTGCCACCTGGGACAGGCGTTCCCATTATTATAAGAAACTCTTT. Its protein is CATWDRRSHYYKKLF.

There are a few counts of this clone. The chain joins TRGV9 to TRGJ1 or TRGJ2. TCRdb is silent on the J gene; assignment here came from matching the DNA to germline. Germline V gene lookup returns CDR1 GITISATS and CDR2 ISYDGTV (reference sequence). V gave up 0 bases and J gave up 3 bases; unmatched junction bases: 8. The CDR3 extends over 15 amino acids. The CDR3 DNA reads as TGTGCCTTGTGGGAGGTGTTCCCTTTTTATTATAAGAAACTCTTT. Its protein product is CALWEVFPFYYKKLF.

This clone has only a few counts. The chain joins TRGV4 to TRGJ1 or TRGJ2. No J gene was available from TCRdb, and it was assigned here by a germline match of the DNA. The CDR3 length is 18 residues. Germline values: CDR1 EGSTGY, CDR2 YDSYTSSV. V was clipped by 3 bases and J by 1 base; unmatched bases: 18. CDR3 sequence: CATWDIPHYAQNYYKKLF. The CDR3 DNA sequence: TGTGCCACCTGGGATATACCCCACTACGCCCAAAATTATTATAAGAAACTCTTT.

This clone is judged large. This chain uses TRGV2 with TRGJP2. The J gene is absent in TCRdb and was assigned here via DNA matching to germline. The J segment lost 4 bases and the V segment lost 0 bases, leaving 11 bases of the junction unmatched. The CDR3 length is 17 residues. Germline CDR1 reads EGSNGY; CDR2 reads YDSYNSKV. The CDR3, as DNA: TGTGCCACCTGGGACGGGCAGAGTGGGGCTAGTGATTGGATCAAGACGTTT. Amino acids: CATWDGQSGASDWIKTF.

The chain links TRGV2 to TRGJ1 or TRGJ2. Germline matching of the DNA provided the J gene here, since TCRdb leaves it blank. Germline-derived CDR1 and CDR2 are EGSNGY and YDSYNSKV. The ends lost 4 bases at V and 6 bases at J; junction bases unmatched: 3. The CDR3 is 11 amino acids. DNA of the CDR3: TGTGCCACCTGGGATGCTTATAAGAAACTCTTT. As protein: CATWDAYKKLF.

About this clone: The same CDR3 can be traced to other DNA sequences in this sample. The chain couples TRGV3 to TRGJ1 or TRGJ2. TCRdb carries no J gene annotation; the J gene was assigned here by matching the DNA with germline. V shed 3 bases and J 3 bases; nucleotides not matched to a gene: 5. Germline CDR1 and CDR2: VTNTFY and YDVSTARD (reference sequence). The CDR3 has 13 residues. CDR3 DNA sequence: TGTGCCACCTGGGACTCTAGTTATTATAAGAAACTCTTT. Its translation: CATWDSSYYKKLF.

This clone was seen more than once but under ten times. The chain employs TRGV3 and TRGJ1 or TRGJ2. The J gene comes from matching the DNA to germline here; TCRdb lacks it. The germline gives CDR1 VTNTFY, CDR2 YDVSTARD (reference sequence). The CDR3 sequence is 15 residues long. Trimming cost V 0 bases and J 4 bases; bases outside gene matches: 9. The CDR3 protein is CATWDRPGFYYKKLF. For the CDR3, the DNA is TGTGCCACCTGGGACAGGCCGGGTTTCTATTATAAGAAACTCTTT.

The rearrangement uses TRGV9 and TRGJ1 or TRGJ2. The J gene, not given by TCRdb, was assigned here from a germline match of the nucleotide sequence. The CDR3 consists of 13 residues. With V trimmed by 1 base and J by 2 bases, 2 bases remained unmatched. The germline gives CDR1 GITISATS, CDR2 ISYDGTV (reference sequence). The CDR3 region has the DNA TGTGCCTTGTGGGAGGTTCATTATTATAAGAAACTCTTT. Translating it yields CALWEVHYYKKLF.

A word on this clone: The likely explanation is a read error, given a far larger clone one base away. Other DNA sequences in the sample encode the same CDR3. The CDR3 reads CATWDGLGSDWIKTF. The CDR3 DNA sequence: TGTGCCACCTGGGACGGGCTAGGTAGTGATTGGATCAAGACGTTT. The V call is TRGV2, the J call TRGJP2. Assignment of the J gene here rests on matching the DNA to germline, because TCRdb gives none. The germline V gene encodes CDR1 EGSNGY and CDR2 YDSYNSKV. Trimming at V came to 0 bases and at J to 3 bases, leaving 4 bases not matched to a gene. This CDR3 region has 15 residues.

The V gene is TRGV4, the J gene TRGJ1 or TRGJ2. The J gene, missing from TCRdb, was assigned here through DNA to germline matching. The CDR3 has 13 amino acids. V dropped 0 bases and J dropped 3; count of bases not matched to a gene: 2. Germline CDR1 EGSTGY, CDR2 YDSYTSSV. CDR3 region: CATWDGVYYKKLF. CDR3 sequence (DNA): TGTGCCACCTGGGATGGGGTTTATTATAAGAAACTCTTT.

In the case of this clone: A much larger clone differs from this one at a single base, so this may be a read error. V is TRGV9 and J is TRGJ1 or TRGJ2. The J gene is absent in TCRdb and was assigned here via DNA matching to germline. CDR1 is GITISATS and CDR2 is ISYDGTV in the germline V gene (reference sequence). The CDR3 extends over 16 amino acids. The CDR3 spells CALREVRWWFSYKKLF. Here the CDR3 DNA reads TGTGCCTTGCGGGAGGTGAGGTGGTGGTTTAGTTATAAGAAACTCTTT.

This chain uses TRGV4 with TRGJ1 or TRGJ2. In the absence of a J gene in TCRdb, the DNA was matched to germline to assign it here. The ends lost 3 bases at V and 11 bases at J; junction bases unmatched: 7. This CDR3 contains 11 residues. The germline CDR1 and CDR2 sequences are EGSTGY and YDSYTSSV. This CDR3 reads CATWDILEKLF. In DNA form, the CDR3 reads TGTGCCACCTGGGATATTTTGGAGAAACTCTTT.

This clone is large within its sample. This chain uses TRGV9 with TRGJ1 or TRGJ2. The J gene, not given by TCRdb, was assigned here from a germline match of the nucleotide sequence. The V segment lost 0 bases and the J segment 10 bases; nucleotides outside the gene matches: 6. Germline V CDR1 and CDR2: GITISATS, ISYDGTV (reference sequence). The CDR3 has 12 residues. CDR3 in DNA: TGTGCCTTGTGGGAGGTGCGGGTAAAGAAACTCTTT. This gives the protein CALWEVRVKKLF.

This clone was counted a few times. This DNA's translation and the protein TCRdb lists, from a much larger clone, do not match at residue 10, likely due to a read error; the protein shown is translated from the DNA. The chain joins TRGV2 to TRGJP2. The J gene, absent from TCRdb, was called here by matching the DNA to germline. From germline, CDR1 is EGSNGY and CDR2 YDSYNSKV. This CDR3 contains 15 residues. The CDR3 sequence is CATWDGGSSGWIKTF. CDR3 bases: TGTGCCACCTGGGACGGGGGAAGTAGTGGTTGGATCAAGACGTTT.